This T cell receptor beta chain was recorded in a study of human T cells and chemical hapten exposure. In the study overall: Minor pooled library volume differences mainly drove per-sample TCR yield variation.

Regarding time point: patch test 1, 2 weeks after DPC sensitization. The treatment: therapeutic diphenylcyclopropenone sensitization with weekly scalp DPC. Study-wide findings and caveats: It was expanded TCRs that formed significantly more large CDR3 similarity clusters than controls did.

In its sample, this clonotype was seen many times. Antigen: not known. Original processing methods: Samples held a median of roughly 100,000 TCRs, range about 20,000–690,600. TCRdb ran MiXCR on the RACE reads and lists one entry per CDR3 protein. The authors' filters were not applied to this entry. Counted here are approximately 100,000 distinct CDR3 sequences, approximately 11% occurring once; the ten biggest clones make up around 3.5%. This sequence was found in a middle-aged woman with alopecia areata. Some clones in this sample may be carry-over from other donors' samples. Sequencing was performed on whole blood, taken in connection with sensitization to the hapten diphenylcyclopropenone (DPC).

CDR3: CASRGDKGTNEKLFF. The CDR3 nucleotides read TGTGCCAGCAGAGGGGACAAAGGAACTAATGAAAAACTGTTTTTT. The J gene is TRBJ1-4, the V gene TRBV25-1; D perhaps matches TRBD1 (6 bases). The CDR3 extends over 15 amino acids. The V gene's germline CDR1 is MGHDK and CDR2 SYGVNS. Trimming stripped 6 bases from V and 1 base from J, with 12 bases between.